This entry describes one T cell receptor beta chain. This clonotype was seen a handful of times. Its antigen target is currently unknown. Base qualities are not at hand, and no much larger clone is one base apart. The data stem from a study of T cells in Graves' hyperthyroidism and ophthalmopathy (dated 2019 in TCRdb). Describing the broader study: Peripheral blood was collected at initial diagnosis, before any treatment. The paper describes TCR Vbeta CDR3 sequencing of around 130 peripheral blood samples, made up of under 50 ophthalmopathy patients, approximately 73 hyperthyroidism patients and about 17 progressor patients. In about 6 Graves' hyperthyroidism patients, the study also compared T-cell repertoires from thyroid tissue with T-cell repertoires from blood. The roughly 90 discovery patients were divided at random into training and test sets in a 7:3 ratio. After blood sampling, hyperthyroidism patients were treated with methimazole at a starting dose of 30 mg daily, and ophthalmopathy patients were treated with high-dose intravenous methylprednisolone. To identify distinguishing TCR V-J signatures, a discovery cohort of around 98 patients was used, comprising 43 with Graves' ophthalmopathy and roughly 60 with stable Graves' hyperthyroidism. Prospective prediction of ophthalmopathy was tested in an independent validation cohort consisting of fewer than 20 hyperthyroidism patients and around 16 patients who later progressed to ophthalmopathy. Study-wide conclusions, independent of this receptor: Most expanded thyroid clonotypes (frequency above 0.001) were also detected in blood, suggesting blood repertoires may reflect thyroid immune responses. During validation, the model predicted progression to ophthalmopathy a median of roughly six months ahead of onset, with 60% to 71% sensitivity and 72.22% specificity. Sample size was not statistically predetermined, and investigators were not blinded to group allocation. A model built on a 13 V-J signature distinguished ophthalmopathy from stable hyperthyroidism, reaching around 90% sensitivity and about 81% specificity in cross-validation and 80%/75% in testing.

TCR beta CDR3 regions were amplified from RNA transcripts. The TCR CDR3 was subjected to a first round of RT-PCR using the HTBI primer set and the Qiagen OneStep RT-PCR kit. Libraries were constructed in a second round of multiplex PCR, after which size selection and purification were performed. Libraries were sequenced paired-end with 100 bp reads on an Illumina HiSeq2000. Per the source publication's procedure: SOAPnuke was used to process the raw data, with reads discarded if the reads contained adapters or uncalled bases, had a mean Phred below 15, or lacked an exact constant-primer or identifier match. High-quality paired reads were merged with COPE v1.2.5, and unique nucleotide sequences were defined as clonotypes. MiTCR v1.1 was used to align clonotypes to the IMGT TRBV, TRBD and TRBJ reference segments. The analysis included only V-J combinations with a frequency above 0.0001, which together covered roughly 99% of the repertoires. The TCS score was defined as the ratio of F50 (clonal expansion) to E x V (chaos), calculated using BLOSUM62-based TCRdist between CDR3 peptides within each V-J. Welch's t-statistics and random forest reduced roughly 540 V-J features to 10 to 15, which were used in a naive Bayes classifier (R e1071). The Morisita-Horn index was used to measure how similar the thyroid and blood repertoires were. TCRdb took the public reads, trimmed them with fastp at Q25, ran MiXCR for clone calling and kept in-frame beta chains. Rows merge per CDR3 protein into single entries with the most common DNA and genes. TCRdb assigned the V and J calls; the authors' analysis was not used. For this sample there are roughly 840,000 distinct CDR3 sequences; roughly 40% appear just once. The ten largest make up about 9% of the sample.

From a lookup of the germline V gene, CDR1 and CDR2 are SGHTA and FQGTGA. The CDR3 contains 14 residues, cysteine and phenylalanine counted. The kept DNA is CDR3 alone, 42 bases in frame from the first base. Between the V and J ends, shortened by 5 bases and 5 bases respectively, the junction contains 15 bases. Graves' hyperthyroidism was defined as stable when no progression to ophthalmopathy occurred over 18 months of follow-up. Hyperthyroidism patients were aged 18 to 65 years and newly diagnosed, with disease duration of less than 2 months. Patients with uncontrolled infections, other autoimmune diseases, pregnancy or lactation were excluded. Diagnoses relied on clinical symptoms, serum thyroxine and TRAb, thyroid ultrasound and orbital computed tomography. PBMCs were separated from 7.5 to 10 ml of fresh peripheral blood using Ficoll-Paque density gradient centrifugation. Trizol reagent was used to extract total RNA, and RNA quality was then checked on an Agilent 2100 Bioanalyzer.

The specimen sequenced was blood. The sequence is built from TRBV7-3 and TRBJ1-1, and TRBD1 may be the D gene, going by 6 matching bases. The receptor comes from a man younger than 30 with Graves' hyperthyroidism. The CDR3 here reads CASSTGAPGTEAFF. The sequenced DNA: TGTGCCAGCAGCACGGGGGCCCCTGGGACTGAAGCTTTCTTT.